A selection of T cell receptor beta chains follows, all from one sample in a study of blood T cell repertoires in COVID-19. The table came from immunoSEQ multiplex PCR; TCRdb's copy has only in-frame clones and leaves some out. Found here are approximately 500,000 clones, roughly nine tenths of them singletons; the top ten hold roughly 8.3%. The material sequenced was peripheral blood. The source of these receptors is a woman between 50 and 59 years old with COVID-19, enrolled during active disease. Both conserved end residues are part of each CDR3.

V gene: TRBV19
CDR3 length: 18
CDR3 protein: CASQSQGYSGSGANVLTF

V gene: TRBV19
CDR3 length: 11
CDR3 protein: CASSVGTEAFF

V gene: TRBV3-1/TRBV3-2
CDR3 length: 14
CDR3 protein: CASSQGPGSLGYTF

V gene: TRBV28
CDR3 length: 13
CDR3 protein: CAVGGQGIPEAFF

V gene: TRBV27
CDR3 length: 14
CDR3 protein: CASSLTGELGGYTF

V gene: TRBV19
CDR3 length: 14
CDR3 protein: CASSSGKGNQPQHF

V gene: TRBV5-1
CDR3 length: 15
CDR3 protein: CASSLEGQRNEKLFF

V gene: TRBV5-1
CDR3 length: 15
CDR3 protein: CATSGLAGYTGELFF

V gene: TRBV30
CDR3 length: 18
CDR3 protein: CAWSVTPRVHFRAYEQYF

V gene: TRBV6-1
CDR3 length: 16
CDR3 protein: CASSVDWDRVRDTQYF

V gene: TRBV6-4
CDR3 length: 15
CDR3 protein: CASSVGGGALNEQFF

V gene: TRBV3-1/TRBV3-2
CDR3 length: 14
CDR3 protein: CASSQQGANTEAFF

V gene: TRBV24-1
CDR3 length: 16
CDR3 protein: CATSDLDRGDEETQYF

V gene: TRBV6-5
CDR3 length: 15
CDR3 protein: CASYGSRADTGELFF

V gene: TRBV2
CDR3 length: 18
CDR3 protein: CASSPTRRLGQKTDTQYF

V gene: TRBV11-3
CDR3 length: 15
CDR3 protein: CASSLGGRPPMEAFF

V gene: TRBV2
CDR3 length: 15
CDR3 protein: CASSQAGQGSYEQYF

V gene: TRBV28
CDR3 length: 15
CDR3 protein: CASSPDRGRPYGYTF

V gene: TRBV7-2
CDR3 length: 13
CDR3 protein: CASSLGPNQPQHF

V gene: TRBV11-2
CDR3 length: 11
CDR3 protein: CASSYSDTQYF

V gene: TRBV4-2
CDR3 length: 18
CDR3 protein: CASSQDAQRGGRFGELFF

V gene: TRBV2
CDR3 length: 13
CDR3 protein: CASSSGDQETQYF

V gene: TRBV30
CDR3 length: 14
CDR3 protein: CAWSTSGGLEKLFF

V gene: TRBV5-1
CDR3 length: 16
CDR3 protein: CASSFGTSGSPDTQYF

V gene: TRBV4-2
CDR3 length: 15
CDR3 protein: CASSREVAGGNEQFF

V gene: TRBV7-9
CDR3 length: 12
CDR3 protein: CASSLIEDTQYF

V gene: TRBV7-9
CDR3 length: 13
CDR3 protein: CASSQTGGHEQYF

V gene: TRBV7-3
CDR3 length: 14
CDR3 protein: CASSRGGTTDTQYF

V gene: TRBV27
CDR3 length: 15
CDR3 protein: CASSSPSVPSTEAFF

V gene: TRBV6-1
CDR3 length: 14
CDR3 protein: CASSEGGLTTKQYF

V gene: TRBV9
CDR3 length: 14
CDR3 protein: CASSSTGFADTQYF

V gene: TRBV10-2
CDR3 length: 12
CDR3 protein: CASSEYRSGYTF

V gene: TRBV5-8
CDR3 length: 15
CDR3 protein: CASSGGGSSNQPQHF

V gene: TRBV2
CDR3 length: 13
CDR3 protein: CASSGEGNQPQHF

V gene: TRBV5-5
CDR3 length: 18
CDR3 protein: CTRSGEGPLAGVNNEQFF

V gene: TRBV6-1
CDR3 length: 16
CDR3 protein: CASSEEGTPEDEKLFF

V gene: TRBV7-6
CDR3 length: 16
CDR3 protein: CASSPAATQVSTEAFF

V gene: TRBV5-6
CDR3 length: 15
CDR3 protein: CASSLGQGGYTEAFF

V gene: TRBV5-4
CDR3 length: 15
CDR3 protein: CASSLAAQGLLEQFF

V gene: TRBV5-1
CDR3 length: 13
CDR3 protein: CASSLPSRDTQYF

V gene: TRBV18
CDR3 length: 14
CDR3 protein: CASSPSGGSLGYTF

V gene: TRBV10-3
CDR3 length: 13
CDR3 protein: CAISPTAPDTQYF

V gene: TRBV30
CDR3 length: 15
CDR3 protein: CAWSASGRSSYEQYF

V gene: TRBV12-3/TRBV12-4
CDR3 length: 13
CDR3 protein: CASSLGGKEKLFF

V gene: TRBV4-1
CDR3 length: 18
CDR3 protein: CASSQEANWGQVNYGYTF

V gene: TRBV28
CDR3 length: 16
CDR3 protein: CASSAPTSGMTDTQYF

V gene: TRBV7-9
CDR3 length: 15
CDR3 protein: CASSPGGADYYGYTF

V gene: TRBV2
CDR3 length: 13
CDR3 protein: CASKRDSDNEQFF

V gene: TRBV27
CDR3 length: 15
CDR3 protein: CASSARGGRYNEQFF

V gene: TRBV7-9
CDR3 length: 14
CDR3 protein: CASSFTGERTEAFF

V gene: TRBV30
CDR3 length: 14
CDR3 protein: CAWRDRGLLYGYTF

V gene: TRBV7-3
CDR3 length: 13
CDR3 protein: CASSLGLSNTQYF

V gene: TRBV5-4
CDR3 length: 15
CDR3 protein: CASSRPRYSYNEQFF

V gene: TRBV11-2
CDR3 length: 16
CDR3 protein: CASSLDPDSLNTEAFF

V gene: TRBV25-1
CDR3 length: 14
CDR3 protein: CASSALRTSEGYTF

V gene: TRBV19
CDR3 length: 15
CDR3 protein: CASRLSGTGGNEQYF

V gene: TRBV6-6
CDR3 length: 16
CDR3 protein: CASSRLAGTLGDEQYF

V gene: TRBV28
CDR3 length: 13
CDR3 protein: CASSFLRNYGYTF

V gene: TRBV4-1
CDR3 length: 15
CDR3 protein: CASSPRDSLRETQYF

V gene: TRBV4-1
CDR3 length: 14
CDR3 protein: CASSQVTGTDTQYF